Below, one TCR beta chain is given with its context. What it binds is unknown. This PCR relied on a set of 60 Vbeta primers and 13 Jbeta primers. Libraries were prepared by immunoSEQ multiplex PCR; TCRdb keeps only in-frame clonotypes and omits some of them. The sample holds around 160,000 clones, around 85% seen once. This entry is derived from a study of cytomegalovirus exposure and HLA in healthy donors. The study's findings and limits: Later, TCR association rates were found to vary by HLA locus, highest for DRB1 and lowest for HLA-C.

The donors comprised healthy bone marrow donors. CDR3 length equals 16 residues. J gave up 6 bases and V 5 bases, and 9 bases lay outside the gene matches. Germline assignment: CDR1 WSHSY and CDR2 SAAADI. The sequence came from a man aged 18-30 years in good health and CMV-seropositive. The J gene is TRBJ1-5, the V gene TRBV10-2, with 11 bases identical to TRBD1. Sequenced: PBMCs. The CDR3 spells CASSQGQGALLQPQHF. Here the CDR3 DNA reads TGCGCCAGCAGTCAAGGACAGGGGGCTTTGCTTCAGCCCCAGCATTTT.